The T cell receptor beta chain described here comes from a study of T cell responses to AZD1222 COVID-19 vaccine. Produced via immunoSEQ multiplex PCR; TCRdb's table is partial and in-frame only. The sample holds some 120,000 clones, around 92% seen once. Study conclusions and caveats: At study baseline, merely several AZD1222 recipients were seropositive. The donor cohort was predominantly white British with a female majority, and clonal diversity may have been underestimated.

On this clone itself: The antigen remains unidentified.

The sequence came from an adult in good health. The starting material was peripheral blood, obtained on day 0 of AZD1222 vaccination.

Here the CDR3 reads CASRSGQGYGYTF. The CDR3 DNA sequence: TGTGCCAGCAGGAGTGGACAGGGCTATGGCTACACCTTC. V and J are TRBV2 and TRBJ1-2; 8 bases fit TRBD1. The germline V gene encodes CDR1 SNHLY and CDR2 FYNNEI. V shed 6 bases, J shed 4 bases, and the junction held 4 bases outside the gene matches. The CDR3 contains 13 residues.